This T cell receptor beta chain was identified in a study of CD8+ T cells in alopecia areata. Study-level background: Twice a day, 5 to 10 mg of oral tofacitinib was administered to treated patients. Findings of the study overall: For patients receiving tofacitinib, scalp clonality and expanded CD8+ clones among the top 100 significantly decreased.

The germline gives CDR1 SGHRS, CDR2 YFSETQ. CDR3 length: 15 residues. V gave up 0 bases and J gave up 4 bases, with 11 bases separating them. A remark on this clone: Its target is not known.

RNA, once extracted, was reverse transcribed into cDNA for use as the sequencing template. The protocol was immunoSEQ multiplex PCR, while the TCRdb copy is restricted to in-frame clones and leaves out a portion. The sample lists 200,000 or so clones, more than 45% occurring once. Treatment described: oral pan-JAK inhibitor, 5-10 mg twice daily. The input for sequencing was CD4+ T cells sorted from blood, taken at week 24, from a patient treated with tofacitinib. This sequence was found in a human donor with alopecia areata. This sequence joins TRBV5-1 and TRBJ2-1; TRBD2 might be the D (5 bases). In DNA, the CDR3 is TGCGCCAGCAGCTTGGACTCTTCGGGGTACAATGAGCAGTTCTTC. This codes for CASSLDSSGYNEQFF. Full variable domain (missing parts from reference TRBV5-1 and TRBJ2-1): KAGVTQTPRYLIKTRGQQVTLSCSPISGHRSVSWYQQTPGQGLQFLFEYFSETQRNKGNFPGRFSGRQFSNSRSEMNVSTLELGDSALYLCASSLDSSGYNEQFFGPGTRLTVL.